Below, 13 T cell receptor beta chains from the same sample are listed, as sequenced in a study of T cell repertoires in cytomegalovirus infection. Using its own MiXCR run on the reads, TCRdb lists one record per CDR3 protein. The profile shows some 500,000 distinct CDR3 sequences, roughly 34% of them singletons. No cognate antigen is known for these TCRs. This specimen consisted of cultured PBMCs, obtained from culture after CMV antigen stimulation. The receptors derive from a human donor in good health (CMV status not recorded). Some clones in this sample may be carry-over from other donors' samples.

The chain joins TRBV20-1 to TRBJ2-7; 9 nucleotides line up with TRBD2. Germline V lookup: CDR1 DFQATT, CDR2 SNEGSKA (reference sequence). The CDR3 has 14 residues. V lost 0 bases, J lost 9 bases, and 9 bases stayed unmatched. Here the CDR3 reads CSARDRGLARGQYF. CDR3 bases: TGCAGTGCTAGAGATCGGGGACTAGCAAGGGGGCAGTACTTC.

The rearrangement uses TRBV12-3 or TRBV12-4 and TRBJ2-7; 8 nucleotides agree with TRBD1. This CDR3 spans 15 amino acids. J gave up 4 bases and V 4 bases, and 9 bases lay outside the gene matches. The CDR3 coding sequence is TGTGCCAGCAGTTCCCAAGGACAGGGAGCATACGAGCAGTACTTC. Translating gives CASSSQGQGAYEQYF.

The chain recombines TRBV7-4 with TRBJ2-7, with 9 bases fitting TRBD1. CDR1 SGHVT and CDR2 SQSDAQ come from the germline V gene. The CDR3 is 14 amino acids. V lost 5 bases to trimming and J lost 4 bases; unmatched junction nucleotides: 6. The CDR3 sequence: CASSPETGGYEQYV. DNA of the CDR3: TGTGCCAGCAGCCCCGAGACAGGGGGTTACGAGCAGTACGTC.

This clonotype was found many times. The chain combines TRBV7-2 with TRBJ2-2; possibly TRBD2 for D (5 bases). This CDR3 is 16 amino acids long. Trimming shortened V by 1 base and J by 5 bases, and 14 bases separated the two germline ends. In germline, CDR1 is SGHTA, CDR2 FQGNSA. The CDR3 protein is CASSLDEPWRTGELFF. The CDR3 DNA reads TGTGCCAGCAGCTTAGACGAACCCTGGAGGACCGGGGAGCTGTTTTTT. The full variable domain, its missing parts supplied by reference TRBV7-2 and TRBJ2-2, is GAGVSQSPSNKVTEKGKDVELRCDPISGHTALYWYRQSLGQGLEFLIYFQGNSAPDKSGLPSDRFSAERTGGSVSTLTIQRTQQEDSAVYLCASSLDEPWRTGELFFGEGSRLTVL.

The J gene is TRBJ2-3, the V gene TRBV19, with D possibly matching TRBD2 (5 bases). The V gene lost 4 bases and the J gene lost 4 bases, with 9 bases spanning the gap. The CDR3 extends over 13 amino acids. The germline V gene encodes CDR1 LNHDA and CDR2 SQIVND (reference sequence). CDR3 coding DNA: TGTGCCAGTAGTAGCGGGTTCGCAGATACGCAGTATTTT. Translation gives CASSSGFADTQYF.

The J gene is TRBJ2-7, the V gene TRBV13; no clear D. V was shortened by 1 base and J by 4 bases, with 14 bases between the two germline ends. Germline assignment: CDR1 PRHDT and CDR2 FYEKMQ (reference sequence). The CDR3 sequence is 15 residues long. In DNA, the CDR3 is TGTGCCAGCAGCTTAGCTTGGTCGGAGACATACGAGCAGTACTTC. As protein: CASSLAWSETYEQYF.

This clonotype appeared many times. J is TRBJ1-5 and V is TRBV7-2; D perhaps matches TRBD1 (5 bases). From germline, CDR1 is SGHTA and CDR2 FQGNSA. This CDR3 region has 14 residues. Between the trimmed V and J ends, which lost 5 bases and 2 bases, there was a span of 10 bases. CDR3 region: CASSPQGGNQPQHF. DNA for the CDR3: TGTGCCAGCAGCCCTCAGGGAGGCAATCAGCCCCAGCATTTT.

This clonotype occurred a few times. This rearrangement joins TRBV7-8 to TRBJ2-3, with 7 bases that match TRBD1. Germline V gene sequence: CDR1 SGHVS, CDR2 FQNEAQ. The ends lost 5 bases at V and 4 bases at J; junction bases unmatched: 6. This CDR3 has 14 residues. In DNA, the CDR3 is TGTGCCAGCAGCCCTGACAGGGTCCCAGATACGCAGTATTTT. As protein: CASSPDRVPDTQYF. Variable domain in full (rest from reference TRBV7-8 and TRBJ2-3): GAGVSQSPRYKVAKRGQDVALRCDPISGHVSLFWYQQALGQGPEFLTYFQNEAQLDKSGLPSDRFFAERPEGSVSTLKIQRTQQEDSAVYLCASSPDRVPDTQYFGPGTRLTVL.

This clonotype has only a few counts. This chain uses TRBV7-2 with TRBJ1-1; D remains ambiguous. The V gene's germline CDR1 is SGHTA and CDR2 FQGNSA. This CDR3 region has 11 residues. V was trimmed by 2 bases and J by 8 bases, leaving 6 bases between them. The chain's CDR3 is CASSLWGEAFF. In DNA form, the CDR3 reads TGTGCCAGCAGCTTATGGGGAGAAGCTTTCTTT. Looking up the rest from reference TRBV7-2 and TRBJ1-1 gives the full variable domain: GAGVSQSPSNKVTEKGKDVELRCDPISGHTALYWYRQSLGQGLEFLIYFQGNSAPDKSGLPSDRFSAERTGGSVSTLTIQRTQQEDSAVYLCASSLWGEAFFGQGTRLTVV.

This clonotype occurred a few times. J is TRBJ2-7 and V is TRBV6-2 or TRBV6-3; no reliable D call. This CDR3 has 13 amino acids. The germline V gene encodes CDR1 MNHEY and CDR2 SVGEGT. The germline V and J ends were trimmed by 4 bases and 3 bases, with 10 bases remaining between them. This CDR3 is CASSSLVLYEQYV. The CDR3 nucleotides are TGTGCCAGCAGTTCGCTCGTCCTCTACGAGCAGTACGTC.

This clonotype occurred a few times. The chain employs TRBV6-2 or TRBV6-3 and TRBJ2-7; TRBD2 agrees at 11 bases. CDR3 length: 15 residues. Germline V gene sequence: CDR1 MNHEY, CDR2 SVGEGT. J gave up 3 bases and V 7 bases, and 8 bases lay outside the gene matches. The CDR3 reads CASKIAGTSGYEQYF. DNA for the CDR3: TGTGCCAGCAAAATCGCAGGGACTAGCGGCTACGAGCAGTACTTC.

The table lists this clonotype with a count of one. This chain connects TRBV29-1 to TRBJ1-2; tentative D call: TRBD1 (5 bases). Trimming cost V 6 bases and J 6 bases, with 14 bases left between them. The CDR3 is made up of 12 amino acids. The germline gives CDR1 SQVTM, CDR2 ANQGSEA. The CDR3 sequence is CSVGGGWDGYTF. CDR3 in DNA: TGCAGCGTCGGTGGGGGTTGGGATGGCTACACCTTC.

At least ten counts were recorded for this clonotype. The gene calls are TRBV4-1 and TRBJ2-3, with D perhaps assigned TRBD1 or TRBD2 (5 bases each). The ends were cut back, 2 bases at V and 4 bases at J, with 16 bases in the middle. This CDR3 contains 16 residues. CDR1 and CDR2 from the germline V gene are MGHRA and YSYEKL. This CDR3 reads CASSQWDGEGADTQYF. The DNA for the CDR3 is TGCGCCAGCAGCCAATGGGACGGGGAAGGGGCAGATACGCAGTATTTT.